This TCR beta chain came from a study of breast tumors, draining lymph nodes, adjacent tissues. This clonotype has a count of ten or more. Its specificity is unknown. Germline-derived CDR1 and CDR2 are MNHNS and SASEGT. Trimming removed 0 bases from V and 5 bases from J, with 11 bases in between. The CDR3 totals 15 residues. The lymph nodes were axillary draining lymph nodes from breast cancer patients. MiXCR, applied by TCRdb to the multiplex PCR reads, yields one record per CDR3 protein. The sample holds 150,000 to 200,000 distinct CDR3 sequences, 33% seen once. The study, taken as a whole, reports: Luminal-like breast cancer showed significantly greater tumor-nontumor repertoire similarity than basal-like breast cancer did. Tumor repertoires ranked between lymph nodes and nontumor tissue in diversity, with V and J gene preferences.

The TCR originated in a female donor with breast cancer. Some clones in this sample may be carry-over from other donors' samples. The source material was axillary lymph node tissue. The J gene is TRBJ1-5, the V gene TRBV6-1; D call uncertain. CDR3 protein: CASSEALMGHQPQHF. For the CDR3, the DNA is TGTGCCAGCAGTGAAGCGCTTATGGGCCATCAGCCCCAGCATTTT.